Below, 26 T cell receptor beta chains from the same sample are listed, as sequenced in a study of beta chain features in type 1 diabetes. Expressed TCRB transcripts were sequenced, since all the RNA that had been isolated was reverse transcribed. Measured with immunoSEQ multiplex PCR; TCRdb has only the in-frame clones, and not every one. The sample yields 300,000 to 350,000 clones, less than 20% seen once. The sample was naive CD4+ T cells from blood. Every receptor here comes from a woman aged 18-35 years in good health.

Only a few counts were recorded for this clone. The chain joins TRBV30 to TRBJ2-7; a weak D match, TRBD1 (6 bases). The CDR3 is 15 residues long. V was cut by 5 bases and J by 2 bases, with 19 bases left in between. Germline loops: CDR1 GTSNPN, CDR2 SVGIG (reference sequence). CDR3 bases: TGTGCCTGGCTCGCACATGACAGGTATCCCTACGAGCAGTACTTC. It translates to CAWLAHDRYPYEQYF.

This sequence joins TRBV29-1 and TRBJ2-3; D remains ambiguous. Germline CDR1 SQVTM, CDR2 ANQGSEA. The CDR3 length is 11 residues. The V end lost 2 bases, the J end lost 6 bases, and 6 bases lay between the germline ends. CDR3 DNA: TGCAGCGTTGAACCCCAGGATACGCAGTATTTT. Translating gives CSVEPQDTQYF.

The rearrangement links TRBV25-1 to TRBJ2-3; D not resolved. The ends were cut back, 4 bases at V and 6 bases at J, with 5 bases in the middle. CDR1 MGHDK and CDR2 SYGVNS come from the germline V gene. The CDR3 covers 11 residues. CDR3 amino acids: CASSVSDTQYF. In nucleotides, the CDR3 is TGTGCCAGCAGTGTATCGGATACGCAGTATTTT.

This clone was seen a handful of times. The J gene is TRBJ2-5, the V gene TRBV29-1; D might be TRBD2 (6 bases). From germline, CDR1 is SQVTM and CDR2 ANQGSEA. Trimming pared 4 bases from V and 1 base from J, leaving 13 bases between. The CDR3 covers 14 residues. The CDR3 bases are TGCAGCGTTGGGGACTCGCCCTTCCAAGAGACCCAGTACTTC. Amino acid sequence: CSVGDSPFQETQYF.

Details on this clone: Without the conserved terminal phenylalanine or tryptophan, this CDR3 likely stems from a read error. The DNA is omitted, as the CDR3 cannot be located on it reliably, and the CDR3 follows TCRdb's listing. The gene calls are TRBV27 and TRBJ1-2. The CDR3 has 9 residues if both end residues are counted. Looked up from germline, CDR1 is MNHEY and CDR2 is SMNVEV (reference sequence). The CDR3 reads CASSLREEL.

The CDR3 here is CASTFPGQGLSGANVLTF. The CDR3 DNA is TGTGCCAGCACTTTTCCGGGACAGGGTCTCTCTGGGGCCAACGTCCTGACTTTC. The chain joins TRBV5-4 to TRBJ2-6; 9 bases fit TRBD1. This CDR3 region has 18 residues. V was clipped by 6 bases and J by 0 bases; unmatched bases: 10. Germline values: CDR1 SGHNT, CDR2 YYREEE (reference sequence).

The chain carries TRBV9 and TRBJ1-1; D unclear. From germline, CDR1 is SGDLS and CDR2 YYNGEE. The CDR3 extends over 14 amino acids. Trimming pared 0 bases from V and 1 base from J, leaving 7 bases between. The CDR3 is CASSVDQANTEAFF. Here the CDR3 DNA reads TGTGCCAGCAGCGTAGATCAGGCGAACACTGAAGCTTTCTTT.

There are a few counts of this clone. The CDR3 coding sequence is TGTGCCAGCAGCCACGGCGGAGAGACCCAGTACTTC. It is translated as CASSHGGETQYF. The rearrangement links TRBV7-9 to TRBJ2-5; D is uncertain. CDR3 length: 12 residues. V was clipped by 5 bases and J by 4 bases, with 8 bases between them. Germline V gives CDR1 SEHNR, CDR2 FQNEAQ (reference sequence). Combining the CDR3 with reference TRBV7-9 and TRBJ2-5 gives the whole variable domain DTGVSQNPRHKITKRGQNVTFRCDPISEHNRLYWYRQTLGQGPEFLTYFQNEAQLEKSRLLSDRFSAERPKGSFSTLEIQRTEQGDSAMYLCASSHGGETQYFGPGTRLLVL.

The chain recombines TRBV30 with TRBJ2-7, with 7 nucleotides matching TRBD1. This CDR3 is built from 12 residues. The V gene's germline CDR1 is GTSNPN and CDR2 SVGIG (reference sequence). The CDR3 DNA reads as TGTGCCTGGAGTCCTCTGACAGGGTCGGTCCGGGTC. This codes for CAWSPLTGSVRV.

This chain links TRBV25-1 with TRBJ1-3; tentative D call: TRBD1 (6 bases). The CDR3 is 16 residues long. Trimming removed 3 bases from V and 3 bases from J, with 15 bases in between. Germline CDR1 is MGHDK and CDR2 is SYGVNS. The CDR3 sequence: CASSDTGKLGGNTIYF. DNA of the CDR3: TGTGCCAGCAGTGATACAGGGAAGTTGGGTGGAAACACCATATATTTT. The full variable domain, with the rest looked up from reference TRBV25-1 and TRBJ1-3, is EADIYQTPRYLVIGTGKKITLECSQTMGHDKMYWYQQDPGMELHLIHYSYGVNSTEKGDLSSESTVSRIRTEHFPLTLESARPSHTSQYLCASSDTGKLGGNTIYFGEGSWLTVV.

The table lists this clone with a few counts. The V call is TRBV25-1, the J call TRBJ2-5; a weak D match, TRBD1 (6 bases). The end of the DNA is better explained by TRBJ2-7, so the J call may be wrong. Germline loops: CDR1 MGHDK, CDR2 SYGVNS. The CDR3 is 15 amino acids. The CDR3 loop is CASSPTQGLGYEQYF. CDR3 in DNA: TGTGCCAGCAGCCCAACACAGGGCTTGGGCTACGAGCAGTACTTC.

There are a few counts of this clone. This rearrangement joins TRBV9 to TRBJ2-1; D uncertain. The CDR3 length is 15 residues. V shed 4 bases and J shed 0 bases, with 11 bases lying between them. The V gene's germline CDR1 is SGDLS and CDR2 YYNGEE. CDR3 loop: CASSLRPSSYNEQFF. The CDR3 DNA sequence: TGTGCCAGCAGCCTCCGTCCTAGCTCCTACAATGAGCAGTTCTTC.

This clone appeared a few times. The J gene is TRBJ2-7, the V gene TRBV19, with D maybe TRBD2 (5 bases). Trimming cost V 6 bases and J 3 bases, with 15 bases left between them. The CDR3 runs to 14 residues. Germline V gene lookup returns CDR1 LNHDA and CDR2 SQIVND (reference sequence). In DNA form, the CDR3 reads TGTGCCAGTAGCCCAGTTGGCGGACTCTACGAGCAGTACTTC. Translation: CASSPVGGLYEQYF. The complete variable domain, with remaining parts taken from reference TRBV19 and TRBJ2-7, reads DGGITQSPKYLFRKEGQNVTLSCEQNLNHDAMYWYRQDPGQGLRLIYYSQIVNDFQKGDIAEGYSVSREKKESFPLTVTSAQKNPTAFYLCASSPVGGLYEQYFGPGTRLTVT.

This chain uses TRBV2 with TRBJ2-2; 8 bases match TRBD1. The CDR3 consists of 14 residues. CDR1 is SNHLY and CDR2 is FYNNEI in the germline V gene. V lost 8 bases, J lost 0 bases, and 2 bases stayed unmatched. CDR3 nucleotide sequence: TGTGCCAGCCAGGACAGGGCGAACACCGGGGAGCTGTTTTTT. It translates to CASQDRANTGELFF.

The chain combines TRBV4-1 with TRBJ2-5, with 8 bases aligning to TRBD2. With V trimmed by 4 bases and J by 4 bases, 8 bases remained unmatched. Germline values: CDR1 MGHRA, CDR2 YSYEKL. This CDR3 is 15 amino acids long. The CDR3, as DNA: TGCGCCAGCAGCCTTAACGGACTAGCCTCAGAGACCCAGTACTTC. Amino acid sequence: CASSLNGLASETQYF.

This clone was counted a few times. The rearrangement uses TRBV7-6 and TRBJ2-1; D is ambiguous. This CDR3 comprises 14 residues. Germline V gene data show CDR1 as SGHVS and CDR2 as FNYEAQ. V lost 5 bases, J lost 6 bases, and 14 bases lay in between. CDR3 sequence (DNA): TGTGCCAGCAGCCCCTCTGGGCCCCTCAATGAGCAGTTCTTC. The encoded protein is CASSPSGPLNEQFF.

This chain connects TRBV4-1 to TRBJ2-7, with TRBD1 matching over 9 bases. Germline V lookup: CDR1 MGHRA, CDR2 YSYEKL. The CDR3 loop spans 17 amino acids. With V trimmed by 0 bases and J by 0 bases, 6 bases remained unmatched. This chain's CDR3 is CASSQEPGTGISYEQYF. The CDR3 bases are TGCGCCAGCAGCCAAGAACCCGGGACAGGGATCTCCTACGAGCAGTACTTC.

CDR3 DNA: TGCGCCAGCAGCCGAGGTAGCTATGGCTACACCTTC. Its protein is CASSRGSYGYTF. This chain links TRBV4-1 with TRBJ1-2; D is ambiguous. The CDR3 contains 12 residues. The V gene's germline CDR1 is MGHRA and CDR2 YSYEKL. V dropped 4 bases and J dropped 4 bases, with 7 bases sitting between them.

The V gene is TRBV25-1, the J gene TRBJ2-5; 14 bases match TRBD2. This CDR3 is 15 amino acids long. Germline CDR1 MGHDK, CDR2 SYGVNS. V was clipped by 5 bases and J by 4 bases; unmatched bases: 3. CDR3 amino acids: CASSLTSGGAETQYF. The CDR3 coding sequence is TGTGCCAGCAGTTTGACTAGCGGGGGGGCAGAGACCCAGTACTTC.

The CDR3 DNA reads TGTGCCTACGCAGGACATCTAACCTACGAGCAGTACTTC. It codes for CAYAGHLTYEQYF. V is TRBV30 and J is TRBJ2-7; tentative D call: TRBD1 (5 bases). The CDR3 totals 13 residues. V lost 7 bases and J 2 bases, leaving 15 bases between the germline ends. CDR1 GTSNPN and CDR2 SVGIG come from the germline V gene (reference sequence).

The rearrangement links TRBV5-6 to TRBJ1-1; the D gene is possibly TRBD1 (6 bases). CDR1 and CDR2 from the germline V gene are SGHDT and YYEEEE. Deletions cut 2 bases from V and 5 bases from J, with 13 bases between. The CDR3 totals 14 residues. In DNA form, the CDR3 reads TGTGCCAGCAGCTTCTTAGGGGGTACTACTGAAGCTTTCTTT. Translated: CASSFLGGTTEAFF.

The genes are TRBV7-8 and TRBJ2-1; perhaps TRBD2 as D (6 bases). CDR1 and CDR2 (germline): SGHVS, FQNEAQ. CDR3 length equals 16 residues. V lost 6 bases to trimming and J lost 4 bases, with 19 bases between them. DNA of the CDR3: TGTGCCAGCAGAAACATGTACGGGAGTTCTTACAATGAGCAGTTCTTC. It codes for CASRNMYGSSYNEQFF.

Here the CDR3 DNA reads TGTGCCAGCAGCCGGGCGGGACTAGCGGGGCTCGAGCAGTTCTTC. Residues: CASSRAGLAGLEQFF. The gene calls are TRBV14 and TRBJ2-1; TRBD2 aligns across 13 bases. After removal of 4 bases from V and 10 bases from J, the junction contained 7 bases not matched to a gene. There are 15 residues in the CDR3. Germline V gene lookup returns CDR1 SGHDN and CDR2 FVKESK.

Only a few counts were recorded for this clone. J is TRBJ1-5 and V is TRBV27; D perhaps matches TRBD1 (5 bases). V was cut by 6 bases and J by 3 bases, with 12 bases left in between. The CDR3 consists of 14 residues. From germline, CDR1 is MNHEY and CDR2 SMNVEV (reference sequence). The DNA for the CDR3 is TGTGCCAGCAGCTCGACAGCGAACAATCAGCCCCAGCATTTT. This codes for CASSSTANNQPQHF.

The CDR3 here is CAWSGGSGGQETQYF. Here the CDR3 DNA reads TGTGCCTGGAGTGGAGGTAGCGGGGGCCAAGAGACCCAGTACTTC. V is TRBV30 and J is TRBJ2-5; TRBD2 matches at 9 bases. The ends lost 1 base at V and 1 base at J; junction bases unmatched: 4. CDR1 and CDR2 from the germline V gene are GTSNPN and SVGIG (reference sequence). There are 15 residues in the CDR3.

The gene calls are TRBV5-1 and TRBJ1-1; the D gene is possibly TRBD1 (5 bases). V was cut by 0 bases and J by 1 base, with 10 bases left in between. This CDR3 contains 15 residues. Germline assignment: CDR1 SGHRS and CDR2 YFSETQ. Here the CDR3 reads CASSLEGPRNTEAFF. CDR3 DNA: TGCGCCAGCAGCTTGGAGGGGCCGAGGAACACTGAAGCTTTCTTT.